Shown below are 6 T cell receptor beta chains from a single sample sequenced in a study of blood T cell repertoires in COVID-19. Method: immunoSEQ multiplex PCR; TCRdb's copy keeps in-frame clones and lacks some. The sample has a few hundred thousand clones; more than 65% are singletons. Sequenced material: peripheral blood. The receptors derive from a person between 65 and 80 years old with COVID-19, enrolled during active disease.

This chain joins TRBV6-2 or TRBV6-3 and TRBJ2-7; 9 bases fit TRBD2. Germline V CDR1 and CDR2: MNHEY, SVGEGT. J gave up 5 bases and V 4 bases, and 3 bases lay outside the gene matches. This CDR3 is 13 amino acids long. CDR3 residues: CASSSSGVNEQYF. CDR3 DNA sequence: TGTGCCAGCAGTTCTAGCGGGGTGAACGAGCAGTACTTC.

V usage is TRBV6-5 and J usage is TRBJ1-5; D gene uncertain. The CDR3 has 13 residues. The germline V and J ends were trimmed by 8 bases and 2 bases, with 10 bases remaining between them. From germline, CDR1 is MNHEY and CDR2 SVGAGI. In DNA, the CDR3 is TGTGCCAGCTGCTTACGGGGCAATCAGCCCCAGCATTTT. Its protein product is CASCLRGNQPQHF.

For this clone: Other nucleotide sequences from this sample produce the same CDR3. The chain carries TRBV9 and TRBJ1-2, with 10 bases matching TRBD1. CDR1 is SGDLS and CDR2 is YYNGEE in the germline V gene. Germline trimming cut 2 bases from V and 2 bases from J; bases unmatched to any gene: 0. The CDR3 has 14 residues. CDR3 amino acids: CASSVGQGNYGYTF. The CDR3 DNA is TGTGCCAGCAGCGTGGGACAGGGGAACTATGGCTACACCTTC.

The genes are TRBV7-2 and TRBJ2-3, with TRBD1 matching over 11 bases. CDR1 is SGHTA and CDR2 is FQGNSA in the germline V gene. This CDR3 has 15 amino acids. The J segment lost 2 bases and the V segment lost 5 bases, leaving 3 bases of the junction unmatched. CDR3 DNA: TGTGCCAGCAGCCGGACAGGGGGCACCACAGATACGCAGTATTTT. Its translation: CASSRTGGTTDTQYF. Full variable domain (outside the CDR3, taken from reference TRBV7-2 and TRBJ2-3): GAGVSQSPSNKVTEKGKDVELRCDPISGHTALYWYRQSLGQGLEFLIYFQGNSAPDKSGLPSDRFSAERTGGSVSTLTIQRTQQEDSAVYLCASSRTGGTTDTQYFGPGTRLTVL.

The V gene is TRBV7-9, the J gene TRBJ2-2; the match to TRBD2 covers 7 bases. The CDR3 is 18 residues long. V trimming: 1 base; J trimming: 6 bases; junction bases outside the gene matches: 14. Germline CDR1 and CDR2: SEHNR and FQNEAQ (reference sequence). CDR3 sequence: CASSLDGTRGSRAGELFF. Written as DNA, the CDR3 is TGTGCCAGCAGCTTAGACGGAACTCGCGGGAGCCGGGCCGGGGAGCTGTTTTTT.

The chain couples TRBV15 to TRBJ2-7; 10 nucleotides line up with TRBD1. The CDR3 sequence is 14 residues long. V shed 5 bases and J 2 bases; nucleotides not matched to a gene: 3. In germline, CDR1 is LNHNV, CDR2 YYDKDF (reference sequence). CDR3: CATSFGQGAYEQYF. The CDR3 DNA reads TGTGCCACCAGCTTCGGACAGGGGGCCTACGAGCAGTACTTC.